Listed below are T cell receptor beta chains from one sample, sequenced in a study of cytotoxic CD8 clonotypes in ibrutinib-treated CLL. Here immunoSEQ multiplex PCR was the method, and the copy in TCRdb shows in-frame clones only, minus some. The table lists some 30,000 clones, about 80% of them singletons. The sequencing here drew on PBMCs, taken after 36 months of ibrutinib treatment. The origin of the receptors is a human donor with chronic lymphocytic leukemia. Each CDR3 is given with its conserved first and last residue. The D gene is left open where the match is weak. The size entry is marked missing in some rows and otherwise reads once, few, many or a size class.

>TRBJ1-1|NA|TRBV4-1|NA
CASSQDTAKAFF
TGCGCCAGCAGCCAAGATACGGCAAAAGCTTTCTTT
>TRBJ2-7|TRBD1|TRBV27|NA
CASSEGTGGPYEQYF
TGTGCCAGCAGCGAGGGGACAGGGGGCCCCTACGAGCAGTACTTC
>TRBJ1-1|NA|TRBV23-1|once
CASRHRDTEAFF
TGCGCCAGCAGGCACAGGGACACTGAAGCTTTCTTT
>TRBJ1-2|TRBD1|TRBV5-1|few
CASSWDRANYGYTF
TGCGCCAGCAGCTGGGACAGGGCCAACTATGGCTACACCTTC
>TRBJ1-2|TRBD1|TRBV19|NA
CASSRAGGVNYGYTF
TGTGCCAGTAGTAGGGCAGGGGGTGTTAACTATGGCTACACCTTC
>TRBJ2-2|NA|TRBV7-9|NA
CASSFLPTVGDTGELFF
TGTGCCAGCAGCTTCCTACCGACAGTTGGCGACACCGGGGAGCTGTTTTTT
>TRBJ2-5|NA|TRBV9|NA
CASSVGPTSFTETQYF
TGTGCCAGCAGCGTAGGCCCGACTAGTTTTACGGAGACCCAGTACTTC
>TRBJ2-5|TRBD2|TRBV6-6|NA
CASSYSRLAGQETQYF
TGTGCCAGCAGTTACTCGAGACTAGCGGGACAAGAGACCCAGTACTTC
>TRBJ2-4|NA|TRBV29-1|NA
CSVAVGRGEYF
TGCAGCGTCGCCGTGGGTAGGGGCGAGTACTTC
>TRBJ2-1|TRBD2|TRBV19|NA
CASSWTSRNEQFF
TGTGCCAGTAGTTGGACTAGCAGGAATGAGCAGTTCTTC
>TRBJ1-1|NA|TRBV27|NA
CASSRIPGTEAFF
TGTGCCAGCAGTAGAATACCAGGGACTGAAGCTTTCTTT